The present TCR beta chain was sequenced within a study of metastatic and nonmetastatic thyroid tumors (dated by TCRdb to 2018 to 2021). Looking at the study overall: Repertoires from peripheral blood and from tumor or nodule tissue samples of malignant and benign thyroid patients were compared. Overall study outcomes, separate from this receptor: TCR beta diversity was reported as significantly higher in malignant tumors than in benign nodules, in both blood and tumor samples.

V is cut by 4 bases and J by 7 bases, and the space between the germline ends is 5 bases. The CDR3 measures 11 amino acids from cysteine to phenylalanine. CDR3 DNA is the only sequence kept; it has 33 bases, read in frame from the first base. From a lookup of the germline V gene, CDR1 and CDR2 are ENHRY and SYGVKD. The library was prepared using PCR. TCRdb records Illumina HiSeq 4000 as the sequencer. High-throughput sequencing was used to profile the CDR3 region of the TCR beta-chain in every patient. In the source study's methods: A classifier to discriminate distant-metastatic papillary thyroid cancer patients was built from CDR3 differences across clinicopathological groups. The Shannon index was used to assess repertoire diversity, and the Morisita-Horn index was used to assess tumor-blood repertoire similarity. TCRdb reprocessed the public reads (quality trimming at Q25 with fastp, clone calling with MiXCR) and kept in-frame beta chains. TCRdb's processing, not the authors', yielded these V and J calls. The sample data list 25,000 to 35,000 clones, and approximately 11% of these were observed just once. Approximately 15% of the sample comes from the top ten.

None of the patients had been given any treatment before thyroid surgery. Patient clinical samples collected from 2012 to 2018 were retrospectively analysed using T-cell receptor beta sequencing. Many counts were recorded for this clone. Its antigen is still unknown. The record has no base qualities; no much larger clone is one base away. This receptor was taken from a female donor with papillary thyroid cancer or a benign thyroid nodule (not recorded which). Some clones in this sample may be carry-over from other donors' samples. The V gene is TRBV10-3 and the J gene is TRBJ2-1; the D gene cannot be resolved reliably. Sequencing was done on a sample of blood. CDR3 loop: CAISASNEQFF. The bases read TGTGCCATCAGTGCCAGTAATGAGCAGTTCTTC.